Presented here are 15 T cell receptor beta chains from one specimen sequenced in a study of molecular identifiers for immune sequencing clone quantification. Via MiXCR, TCRdb re-called the PCR reads, giving one row per CDR3 protein. The sample yields roughly 90,000 distinct CDR3 sequences, about 20% seen once. Sequencing input: naive CD8+ T cells from blood, with Jurkat cell RNA spiked in. Described subset: FACS-sorted CD8+CD4-CCR7+CD45RA+ naive T cells. The receptors were sampled from a human donor in good health. Some libraries in this study had Jurkat cell RNA spiked in.

This clonotype was picked up a small number of times. With a much larger clone just one base away, this may be a read error. A read error is likely, as this CDR3 ends without the conserved phenylalanine or tryptophan. The gene calls are TRBV18 and TRBJ1-5; no clear D gene. This CDR3 has 20 residues. The germline gives CDR1 KGHSH, CDR2 LQKENI. Trimming cost V 3 bases and J 0 bases, with 24 bases left between them. CDR3 DNA sequence: TGTGCCAGCTCACCGTCGACCTTATCCGTTGGGGTATTTAGCAATCAGCCCCAGCATTCT. It is translated as CASSPSTLSVGVFSNQPQHS.

Concerning this clonotype itself: This may come from a read error, since a much larger clone is one base off. The chain is built from TRBV4-1 and TRBJ2-1; D is unclear. The germline V gene encodes CDR1 MGHRA and CDR2 YSYEKL. The CDR3 has 12 amino acids. This chain's CDR3 is CASSVGYNGQFF. The CDR3 coding sequence is TGCGCCAGCAGTGTCGGCTACAATGGGCAGTTCTTC.

This clonotype was recorded many times. V and J are TRBV7-2 and TRBJ2-3; 11 nucleotides match TRBD2. The CDR3 length is 17 residues. The V gene end was trimmed by 5 bases and the J gene end by 2 bases; junction bases not matched to a gene: 9. Germline CDR1 reads SGHTA; CDR2 reads FQGNSA. In DNA form, the CDR3 reads TGTGCCAGCAGCCCACACCCTAGCGGGAGGTACACAGATACGCAGTATTTT. It specifies CASSPHPSGRYTDTQYF. Full variable domain (remainder filled in from reference TRBV7-2 and TRBJ2-3): GAGVSQSPSNKVTEKGKDVELRCDPISGHTALYWYRQSLGQGLEFLIYFQGNSAPDKSGLPSDRFSAERTGGSVSTLTIQRTQQEDSAVYLCASSPHPSGRYTDTQYFGPGTRLTVL.

About this clonotype itself: Being one base from a much bigger clone, this may be a read error. V usage is TRBV7-9 and J usage is TRBJ2-7; D is perhaps TRBD1 or TRBD2 (5 bases each). There are 12 residues in the CDR3. The germline gives CDR1 SEHNR, CDR2 FQNEAQ (reference sequence). The germline V and J ends were trimmed by 7 bases and 5 bases, with 12 bases remaining between them. The CDR3 nucleotides are TGTGCCAGCAACGATGAGGGACACGAGCAGTACTTC. It translates to CASNDEGHEQYF.

The gene calls are TRBV28 and TRBJ2-3; D gene uncertain. This CDR3 is 15 amino acids long. The germline V gene has CDR1 MDHEN and CDR2 SYDVKM. Deletions cut 5 bases from V and 2 bases from J, with 14 bases between. CDR3 in amino acids: CASSKRKAYTDTQYF. The CDR3 DNA reads as TGTGCCAGCAGTAAACGCAAAGCATACACAGATACGCAGTATTTT.

This clonotype was observed at least ten times. CDR3 sequence reads: CASSGTSWAEAFF. In DNA, the CDR3 is TGTGCCAGCAGCGGGACGTCGTGGGCTGAAGCTTTCTTT. The chain uses TRBV5-6 and TRBJ1-1, with D perhaps matching TRBD1 (5 bases). This CDR3 has 13 amino acids. Trimming took 4 bases from V and 6 from J, leaving 13 bases between them. CDR1 is SGHDT, CDR2 YYEEEE, per germline. Supplemented by reference TRBV5-6 and TRBJ1-1, the full variable domain reads DAGVTQSPTHLIKTRGQQVTLRCSPKSGHDTVSWYQQALGQGPQFIFQYYEEEERQRGNFPDRFSGHQFPNYSSELNVNALLLGDSALYLCASSGTSWAEAFFGQGTRLTVV.

This rearrangement joins TRBV4-3 to TRBJ2-1; D gene unclear. The CDR3 sequence is 15 residues long. V lost 3 bases and J 7 bases, leaving 16 bases between the germline ends. Germline CDR1 reads LGHNA; CDR2 reads YSLEER. This CDR3 is CASSQSRWVRNEQFF. CDR3 coding DNA: TGCGCCAGCAGCCAGAGTAGGTGGGTGCGGAATGAGCAGTTCTTC.

This clonotype showed up many times. This chain joins TRBV12-5 and TRBJ2-7, with 7 nucleotides matching TRBD1. V dropped 2 bases and J dropped 4; count of bases not matched to a gene: 5. Per germline, CDR1 LGHNT and CDR2 FRNRAP. This CDR3 is built from 14 residues. The CDR3 nucleotides are TGTGCTAGTGGTTTGAGTGGGACAGTGTACGAGCAGTACTTC. As protein: CASGLSGTVYEQYF.

This clonotype was counted between two and nine times. The chain links TRBV11-2 to TRBJ2-3, with 8 bases identical to TRBD1. After removal of 6 bases from V and 5 bases from J, the junction contained 7 bases not matched to a gene. This CDR3 has 14 amino acids. CDR1 is SGHAT, CDR2 FQNNGV, per germline. The CDR3 coding sequence is TGTGCCAGCAGAAAGACAGGGGAGATAGATACGCAGTATTTT. Translation: CASRKTGEIDTQYF. Combining the CDR3 with reference TRBV11-2 and TRBJ2-3 gives the whole variable domain EAGVAQSPRYKIIEKRQSVAFWCNPISGHATLYWYQQILGQGPKLLIQFQNNGVVDDSQLPKDRFSAERLKGVDSTLKIQPAKLEDSAVYLCASRKTGEIDTQYFGPGTRLTVL.

The sample holds many counts of this clonotype. This chain uses TRBV12-3 or TRBV12-4 with TRBJ2-3, with D uncertain. The V and J ends lost 3 bases and 2 bases respectively, with 6 bases between them. This CDR3 is 13 amino acids long. Here the CDR3 DNA reads TGTGCCAGCAGTTTCCGGGTCACAGATACGCAGTATTTT. Its protein is CASSFRVTDTQYF.

The rearrangement joins TRBV29-1 to TRBJ2-3, with 14 nucleotides matching TRBD2. V shed 3 bases and J 3 bases; nucleotides not matched to a gene: 8. The CDR3 contains 17 residues. Germline loops: CDR1 SQVTM, CDR2 ANQGSEA. The CDR3 sequence is CSVDGTSGSQPTDTQYF. DNA for the CDR3: TGCAGCGTTGATGGGACTAGCGGGAGTCAACCAACAGATACGCAGTATTTT.

In this sample, this clonotype turned up many times. J is TRBJ1-6 and V is TRBV6-5; weak D call: TRBD1 (6 bases). The CDR3 consists of 13 residues. V lost 8 bases, J lost 6 bases, and 11 bases lay in between. The germline V gene has CDR1 MNHEY and CDR2 SVGAGI. In DNA, the CDR3 is TGTGCCAGCCGGGGGGGGCCTAATTCACCCCTCCACTTT. Translating it yields CASRGGPNSPLHF.

The count of this clonotype is one. Possible read error: a much larger clone is one base away. The chain employs TRBV28 and TRBJ2-7, with D perhaps matching TRBD2 (5 bases). This CDR3 region has 17 residues. Germline V gives CDR1 MDHEN, CDR2 SYDVKM. The CDR3 DNA reads TGTGCCGGCAGTCCGACTTTAAGCGAGGGCGGAGATTACGAGCAGTACTTC. Translated: CAGSPTLSEGGDYEQYF.

The chain employs TRBV6-2 or TRBV6-3 and TRBJ2-1; D is undetermined. The germline V and J ends were trimmed by 3 bases and 10 bases, with 10 bases remaining between them. The germline V gene encodes CDR1 MNHEY and CDR2 SVGEGT. The length of the CDR3 is 12 residues. The CDR3: CASSYGIGEQFF. CDR3 bases: TGTGCCAGCAGTTATGGTATAGGGGAGCAGTTCTTC.

At least ten counts were recorded for this clonotype. The rearrangement uses TRBV24-1 and TRBJ2-2, with D perhaps TRBD1 (5 bases). This CDR3 region has 13 residues. V was trimmed by 5 bases and J by 5 bases, leaving 8 bases between them. Germline V gene sequence: CDR1 KGHDR, CDR2 SFDVKD. The CDR3: CATSGTQTGELFF. CDR3 coding DNA: TGTGCCACCAGTGGGACACAAACCGGGGAGCTGTTTTTT.